The 27 T cell receptor beta chains presented below share a single source sample, sequenced in a study of blood T cells in healthy people across ages. Using a J-beta primer mix together with a sample-barcoded 5' primer, a second PCR was run for about 6 to 12 cycles. TCRdb reprocessed the 5' RACE reads with MiXCR, giving one entry per CDR3 protein. The sample lists hundreds of thousands of distinct CDR3 sequences; about 27% were seen once. Another study also made use of these data, one on T cells of mothers and their children.

The sequenced sample consisted of blood. Receptor source: a boy aged 2 to 10 in good health.

Only a few counts were recorded for this clonotype. CDR3 amino acids: CATSPRENTGELFF. CDR3 DNA: TGTGCCACCAGCCCCAGGGAAAACACCGGGGAGCTGTTTTTT. V usage is TRBV24-1 and J usage is TRBJ2-2, with D tentatively TRBD1 (5 bases). The CDR3 has 14 amino acids. Germline loops: CDR1 KGHDR, CDR2 SFDVKD. V was cut by 7 bases and J by 2 bases, with 10 bases left in between.

This clonotype has a count of ten or more. The chain is built from TRBV5-5 and TRBJ2-5; D may be TRBD1 (6 bases). The CDR3 covers 15 residues. CDR1 and CDR2 from the germline V gene are SGHKS and YYEKEE (reference sequence). Trimming pared 1 base from V and 1 base from J, leaving 11 bases between. The CDR3 sequence: CASSLRRQAQETQYF. CDR3 DNA sequence: TGTGCCAGCAGCTTGCGTAGACAGGCCCAAGAGACCCAGTACTTC.

This chain uses TRBV7-2 with TRBJ2-5; D possibly corresponds to TRBD2 (5 bases). With the DNA end fitting TRBJ2-1 better, the J assignment may be wrong. Germline CDR1 and CDR2: SGHTA and FQGNSA. The CDR3 consists of 13 residues. CDR3 nucleotides: TGTGCCAGCAGCTCGGACTGGTCAAGGGAGCAGTTCTTC. It encodes CASSSDWSREQFF.

This clonotype came up a few times. The chain combines TRBV20-1 with TRBJ2-5; TRBD2 matches at 14 bases. Trimming at V came to 6 bases and at J to 1 base, leaving 13 bases not matched to a gene. The CDR3 runs to 18 residues. The V gene's germline CDR1 is DFQATT and CDR2 SNEGSKA (reference sequence). The CDR3 DNA reads as TGCAGTGCACCAACCGGGACTAGCGGGAGTGGTGGCCAAGAGACCCAGTACTTC. Amino acids: CSAPTGTSGSGGQETQYF.

The chain carries TRBV6-6 and TRBJ1-1; D is unclear. The CDR3 length is 13 residues. The V end lost 5 bases, the J end lost 7 bases, and 14 bases lay between the germline ends. The germline gives CDR1 MNHNY, CDR2 SVGAGI (reference sequence). CDR3 DNA sequence: TGTGCCAGCAGTAAACACGGGCCCGGTGAAGCTTTCTTT. It yields the protein CASSKHGPGEAFF.

The rearrangement uses TRBV3-1 and TRBJ1-3, with D hard to call. Trimming pared 1 base from V and 0 bases from J, leaving 10 bases between. CDR3 length: 16 amino acids. Germline lookup yields CDR1 LGHDT and CDR2 YNNKEL (reference sequence). The CDR3 sequence is CASSQVAGSSGNTIYF. CDR3 DNA sequence: TGTGCCAGCAGCCAAGTTGCGGGGAGCTCTGGAAACACCATATATTTT. The full variable domain, its missing parts supplied by reference TRBV3-1 and TRBJ1-3, is DTAVSQTPKYLVTQMGNDKSIKCEQNLGHDTMYWYKQDSKKFLKIMFSYNNKELIINETVPNRFSPKSPDKAHLNLHINSLELGDSAVYFCASSQVAGSSGNTIYFGEGSWLTVV.

This chain joins TRBV12-3 or TRBV12-4 and TRBJ1-2; D might be TRBD1 (5 bases). The CDR3 spans 17 residues. V lost 3 bases to trimming and J lost 3 bases, with 20 bases between them. DNA of the CDR3: TGTGCCAGCAGTTTCGGTGGCGGGGGACGTCCTGACTATGGCTACACCTTC. Residues: CASSFGGGGRPDYGYTF.

The J gene is TRBJ2-7, the V gene TRBV20-1; 9 bases are a match to TRBD2. The trim removed 0 bases at V and 0 bases at J, leaving 6 bases unmatched. Looked up from germline, CDR1 is DFQATT and CDR2 is SNEGSKA (reference sequence). The CDR3 has 16 residues. The CDR3 DNA reads TGCAGTGCTAGAGATGGCGAGCGGGGGGACTCCTACGAGCAGTACTTC. It translates to CSARDGERGDSYEQYF.

The gene calls are TRBV29-1 and TRBJ2-7, with 11 nucleotides matching TRBD1. Trimming at V came to 5 bases and at J to 4 bases, leaving 4 bases not matched to a gene. The CDR3 loop spans 13 amino acids. Germline V gene data show CDR1 as SQVTM and CDR2 as ANQGSEA. The CDR3 spells CSVRDRGFYEQYF. CDR3 coding DNA: TGCAGCGTTCGGGACAGGGGGTTTTACGAGCAGTACTTC.

The chain is built from TRBV5-1 and TRBJ2-2; D is undetermined. Germline V gene sequence: CDR1 SGHRS, CDR2 YFSETQ. This CDR3 is built from 15 residues. Trimming removed 1 base from V and 5 bases from J, with 12 bases in between. The CDR3 is CASSLTASGTGELFF. The CDR3 DNA reads as TGCGCCAGCAGCTTGACAGCTAGTGGGACCGGGGAGCTGTTTTTT.

The chain carries TRBV6-2 or TRBV6-3 and TRBJ2-5; 8 bases fit TRBD2. Trimming cost V 2 bases and J 4 bases; bases outside gene matches: 12. The CDR3 sequence is 17 residues long. From germline, CDR1 is MNHEY and CDR2 SVGEGT. CDR3 residues: CASSYKSSGRRGETQYF. The DNA of the CDR3 is TGTGCCAGCAGTTACAAGTCTAGCGGGCGCAGGGGAGAGACCCAGTACTTC.

This clonotype was seen a few times. This chain connects TRBV20-1 to TRBJ2-5; a weak D match, TRBD2 (7 bases). The CDR3 has 13 amino acids. Germline V gene lookup returns CDR1 DFQATT and CDR2 SNEGSKA (reference sequence). The V end was cut by 3 bases, the J end by 5 bases, with 13 bases between. CDR3 in DNA: TGCAGTGCTAGTGCGGGGGCGGAGGAGACCCAGTACTTC. Translation gives CSASAGAEETQYF.

The chain couples TRBV14 to TRBJ2-1; D unclear. The CDR3 spans 14 residues. V was shortened by 3 bases and J by 0 bases, with 6 bases between the two germline ends. Germline CDR1 SGHDN, CDR2 FVKESK. CDR3 region: CASSHHGSYNEQFF. DNA for the CDR3: TGTGCCAGCAGCCACCATGGCTCCTACAATGAGCAGTTCTTC.

This clonotype was detected only a few times. The chain couples TRBV6-2 or TRBV6-3 to TRBJ2-5; the match to TRBD2 covers 9 bases. The CDR3 loop spans 14 amino acids. The V and J ends lost 6 bases and 4 bases, in that order; junction bases with no gene match: 6. The germline V gene encodes CDR1 MNHEY and CDR2 SVGEGT. The CDR3 reads CASRVGGRAETQYF. CDR3 in DNA: TGTGCCAGCAGAGTCGGCGGGAGGGCAGAGACCCAGTACTTC.

The chain carries TRBV7-3 and TRBJ2-3; TRBD2 matches 9 bases. Germline V gene data show CDR1 as SGHTA and CDR2 as FQGTGA. Trimming at V came to 0 bases and at J to 8 bases, leaving 9 bases not matched to a gene. CDR3 length: 16 residues. The CDR3 here is CASSLTGLAGRGTQYF. The CDR3 nucleotides read TGTGCCAGCAGCTTAACGGGACTAGCTGGTAGGGGTACGCAGTATTTT.

This clonotype was seen only a few times. A read error may account for a junction end that differs from germline. The gene calls are TRBV6-1 and TRBJ1-2; D may be TRBD1 (6 bases). The germline V gene encodes CDR1 MNHNS and CDR2 SASEGT. CDR3 length: 13 residues. The chain's CDR3 is CASRGTNENGYIF. The CDR3 DNA is TGTGCCAGCAGAGGGACAAATGAGAATGGCTACATCTTC.

This clonotype was counted only a few times. V usage is TRBV6-6 and J usage is TRBJ1-3, with 7 bases identical to TRBD1. The CDR3 loop spans 15 amino acids. With 0 bases clipped from V and 4 bases from J, the junction kept 3 bases outside the gene matches. The germline CDR1 and CDR2 sequences are MNHNY and SVGAGI (reference sequence). The CDR3 here is CASSYSRDRGNTIYF. CDR3 DNA sequence: TGTGCCAGCAGTTACTCGCGGGACAGAGGAAACACCATATATTTT.

This clonotype was seen only once. This chain uses TRBV20-1 with TRBJ2-5; D possibly corresponds to TRBD1 (7 bases). Per germline, CDR1 DFQATT and CDR2 SNEGSKA (reference sequence). The CDR3 consists of 13 residues. V lost 1 base, J lost 5 bases, and 11 bases lay in between. The CDR3 DNA sequence: TGCAGTGCTAGAGGCAGGGGGGTGGAGACCCAGTACTTC. The encoded protein is CSARGRGVETQYF.

The V call is TRBV7-2, the J call TRBJ2-1, with 8 bases aligning to TRBD2. J gave up 3 bases and V 0 bases, and 4 bases lay outside the gene matches. The CDR3 is made up of 16 amino acids. Looked up from germline, CDR1 is SGHTA and CDR2 is FQGNSA. The CDR3: CASSLAVAGRYNEQFF. The DNA of the CDR3 is TGTGCCAGCAGCTTAGCGGTAGCGGGACGCTACAATGAGCAGTTCTTC.

This clonotype has just a few counts. The rearrangement joins TRBV5-1 to TRBJ2-7; D may correspond to TRBD1 or TRBD2 (5 bases each). The germline gives CDR1 SGHRS, CDR2 YFSETQ. The CDR3 has 14 residues. Trimming took 2 bases from V and 6 from J, leaving 15 bases between them. CDR3 coding DNA: TGCGCCAGCAGCTTCAGTGGGACCCCCTCCGAGCAGTACTTC. This translates into CASSFSGTPSEQYF. The variable domain in full, with the rest retrieved from reference TRBV5-1 and TRBJ2-7, is KAGVTQTPRYLIKTRGQQVTLSCSPISGHRSVSWYQQTPGQGLQFLFEYFSETQRNKGNFPGRFSGRQFSNSRSEMNVSTLELGDSALYLCASSFSGTPSEQYFGPGTRLTVT.

The chain links TRBV12-3 or TRBV12-4 to TRBJ2-3; 9 bases are shared with TRBD2. This CDR3 has 16 residues. V lost 2 bases to trimming and J lost 0 bases; unmatched junction nucleotides: 3. Here the CDR3 reads CASSLSSGTSTDTQYF. The CDR3 DNA is TGTGCCAGCAGTTTATCTAGCGGGACGAGCACAGATACGCAGTATTTT.

This clonotype came up a few times. The CDR3: CASSLSQAANEQFF. The CDR3 DNA is TGTGCCAGCAGCCTGAGTCAGGCGGCAAATGAGCAGTTCTTC. The chain recombines TRBV3-1 with TRBJ2-1; no clear D. Germline V gene lookup returns CDR1 LGHDT and CDR2 YNNKEL (reference sequence). Trimming took 4 bases from V and 7 from J, leaving 14 bases between them. The CDR3 sequence is 14 residues long.

V gene TRBV29-1 combines with J gene TRBJ2-3, with D possibly called TRBD1 or TRBD2 (5 bases each). Trimming removed 7 bases from V and 10 bases from J, with 18 bases in between. Germline assignment: CDR1 SQVTM and CDR2 ANQGSEA. The CDR3 spans 12 residues. The DNA for the CDR3 is TGCAGCGCTTTTTCTGGGCAGGGAGCGCAGTATTTT. Protein sequence: CSAFSGQGAQYF.

The J gene is TRBJ1-2, the V gene TRBV20-1, with a tentative D call TRBD1 (5 bases). The CDR3 contains 13 residues. The V gene lost 5 bases and the J gene lost 5 bases, with 15 bases spanning the gap. Germline loops: CDR1 DFQATT, CDR2 SNEGSKA (reference sequence). CDR3 bases: TGCAGTGCTCCCCGAGCGGGGGAGTATGGCTACACCTTC. This gives the protein CSAPRAGEYGYTF.

This chain joins TRBV4-3 and TRBJ2-2, with D possibly being TRBD1 or TRBD2 (5 bases each). The CDR3 has 17 amino acids. The V gene's germline CDR1 is LGHNA and CDR2 YSLEER. Deletions cut 0 bases from V and 0 bases from J, with 11 bases between. The CDR3 nucleotides read TGCGCCAGCAGCCAAGATAGAGTGGGGGCGAACACCGGGGAGCTGTTTTTT. Translation gives CASSQDRVGANTGELFF.

This sequence joins TRBV27 and TRBJ1-2; the D gene is possibly TRBD1 (5 bases). The CDR3 consists of 16 residues. V gave up 0 bases and J gave up 6 bases, with 17 bases separating them. In germline, CDR1 is MNHEY, CDR2 SMNVEV (reference sequence). For the CDR3, the DNA is TGTGCCAGCAGTTTATCGATCAGGGTCAAGGATGATGGCTACACCTTC. Its translation: CASSLSIRVKDDGYTF.

This clonotype was seen only a few times. The gene calls are TRBV20-1 and TRBJ2-1; D uncertain. V was pared by 0 bases and J by 4 bases, with 19 bases between. Germline V gene lookup returns CDR1 DFQATT and CDR2 SNEGSKA (reference sequence). The length of the CDR3 is 17 residues. The CDR3 coding sequence is TGCAGTGCTAGAGATATGATGAGTTTCTACAAATACAATGAGCAGTTCTTC. Translation gives CSARDMMSFYKYNEQFF.